The 28 T cell receptor beta chains given below trace back to one sample, sequenced in a study of cytomegalovirus exposure and HLA in healthy donors. The data were produced by immunoSEQ multiplex PCR, yet TCRdb's version contains in-frame clones alone and is incomplete. The sample lists around 230,000 clones, about 86% occurring once. The sequenced material came from PBMCs. Receptors originate from a woman between 25 and 40 years old in good health and CMV-seropositive.

The chain combines TRBV5-5 with TRBJ2-7; D might be TRBD1 (5 bases). V shed 0 bases and J shed 7 bases, with 11 bases lying between them. Looked up from germline, CDR1 is SGHKS and CDR2 is YYEKEE (reference sequence). The CDR3 runs to 13 residues. The CDR3 protein is CASSLEGEGEQYF. CDR3 DNA: TGTGCCAGCAGCTTGGAAGGGGAAGGGGAGCAGTACTTC.

The chain recombines TRBV27 with TRBJ2-3; 10 positions agree with TRBD2. The CDR3 runs to 18 residues. Germline CDR1 is MNHEY and CDR2 is SMNVEV (reference sequence). Trimming at V came to 3 bases and at J to 7 bases, leaving 16 bases not matched to a gene. CDR3 in DNA: TGTGCCAGCAGTTTTTTGAGACCGAGCGGGAGGGAAACTCATACGCAGTATTTT. Its protein product is CASSFLRPSGRETHTQYF.

This clone has only one observation. This rearrangement joins TRBV6-6 to TRBJ2-7, with 7 bases lining up with TRBD2. Germline trimming cut 4 bases from V and 1 base from J; bases unmatched to any gene: 7. CDR1 is MNHNY, CDR2 SVGAGI, per germline (reference sequence). The CDR3 is made up of 15 amino acids. CDR3 nucleotides: TGTGCCAGCAGTTTTTACGGGGGAGGGTCCTACGAGCAGTACTTC. It codes for CASSFYGGGSYEQYF.

J is TRBJ2-1 and V is TRBV9; 7 nucleotides agree with TRBD2. Germline trimming cut 0 bases from V and 2 bases from J; bases unmatched to any gene: 2. Germline lookup yields CDR1 SGDLS and CDR2 YYNGEE. The CDR3 runs to 15 residues. CDR3 DNA: TGTGCCAGCAGCGTAGGAGCGGGGACCTACAATGAGCAGTTCTTC. This encodes CASSVGAGTYNEQFF.

The V and J genes are TRBV7-9 and TRBJ1-5; a weak D match, TRBD1 (5 bases). The V end was cut by 3 bases, the J end by 7 bases, with 10 bases between. Germline CDR1 reads SEHNR; CDR2 reads FQNEAQ (reference sequence). The CDR3 covers 13 residues. The CDR3 nucleotides are TGTGCCAGCAGCTTGGCGGAGGGGCAGCCCCAGCATTTT. It is translated as CASSLAEGQPQHF.

The chain recombines TRBV5-6 with TRBJ2-3; 8 bases map to TRBD2. The CDR3 totals 14 residues. V shed 4 bases, J shed 9 bases, and the junction held 10 bases outside the gene matches. Germline V gives CDR1 SGHDT, CDR2 YYEEEE. The CDR3 protein is CASSRAGVKGTQYF. In DNA, the CDR3 is TGTGCCAGCAGCAGAGCGGGAGTGAAGGGAACGCAGTATTTT.

The chain employs TRBV28 and TRBJ2-7, with 8 bases fitting TRBD2. This CDR3 region has 14 residues. Germline values: CDR1 MDHEN, CDR2 SYDVKM. Trimming took 8 bases from V and 5 from J; bases not matched to a gene: 11. The DNA of the CDR3 is TGTGCCAGCCGTCCACCGGGGGGGGAAAACGAGCAGTACTTC. Translating it yields CASRPPGGENEQYF. Filled out from reference TRBV28 and TRBJ2-7, the complete variable domain reads DVKVTQSSRYLVKRTGEKVFLECVQDMDHENMFWYRQDPGLGLRLIYFSYDVKMKEKGDIPEGYSVSREKKERFSLILESASTNQTSMYLCASRPPGGENEQYFGPGTRLTVT.

The rearrangement uses TRBV5-1 and TRBJ1-5; D may be TRBD1 (5 bases). Trimming took off 7 bases at V and 5 bases at J, with 13 bases between the two ends. This CDR3 region has 13 residues. The V gene's germline CDR1 is SGHRS and CDR2 YFSETQ. In DNA, the CDR3 is TGCGCCAGCGCCGGGGGGGAAGATCAGCCCCAGCATTTT. Translation: CASAGGEDQPQHF.

The genes are TRBV7-2 and TRBJ2-7, with a weak D call TRBD2 (5 bases). V was trimmed by 5 bases and J by 3 bases, leaving 17 bases between them. The CDR3 has 15 amino acids. The germline CDR1 and CDR2 sequences are SGHTA and FQGNSA. The DNA for the CDR3 is TGTGCCAGCAGCCCTTGGTTACAGCGGAACTACGAGCAGTACTTC. This sequence encodes CASSPWLQRNYEQYF. Full variable domain (missing parts from reference TRBV7-2 and TRBJ2-7): GAGVSQSPSNKVTEKGKDVELRCDPISGHTALYWYRQSLGQGLEFLIYFQGNSAPDKSGLPSDRFSAERTGGSVSTLTIQRTQQEDSAVYLCASSPWLQRNYEQYFGPGTRLTVT.

The genes are TRBV25-1 and TRBJ2-1; TRBD1 matches 10 bases. This CDR3 spans 17 amino acids. Germline V lookup: CDR1 MGHDK, CDR2 SYGVNS. With 2 bases clipped from V and 9 bases from J, the junction kept 13 bases outside the gene matches. CDR3 sequence (DNA): TGTGCCAGCAGTGAAGAGGACCGGGACAGGGGTAATAGTGAGCAGTTCTTC. Amino acid sequence: CASSEEDRDRGNSEQFF.

The chain recombines TRBV30 with TRBJ1-2; 7 positions match TRBD1. V shed 0 bases, J shed 2 bases, and the junction held 9 bases outside the gene matches. From germline, CDR1 is GTSNPN and CDR2 SVGIG (reference sequence). The CDR3 sequence is 16 residues long. CDR3 region: CAWSVPGQAKNYGYTF. The DNA for the CDR3 is TGTGCCTGGAGTGTACCCGGACAGGCCAAAAACTATGGCTACACCTTC.

The J gene is TRBJ2-4, the V gene TRBV28, with unresolved D. Trimming took 8 bases from V and 0 from J, leaving 8 bases between them. Germline-derived CDR1 and CDR2 are MDHEN and SYDVKM. This CDR3 spans 13 amino acids. The CDR3 loop reads CASLQLAKNIQYF. CDR3 nucleotides: TGTGCCAGCCTACAGCTAGCCAAAAACATTCAGTACTTC.

This chain uses TRBV5-1 with TRBJ2-7, with 9 bases lining up with TRBD1. From germline, CDR1 is SGHRS and CDR2 YFSETQ. The V and J ends lost 1 base and 5 bases, in that order; junction bases with no gene match: 1. The CDR3 has 13 amino acids. The CDR3 here is CASSLTGGNEQYF. DNA of the CDR3: TGCGCCAGCAGCTTGACAGGGGGCAACGAGCAGTACTTC.

This clone has just a few counts. Additional DNA sequences in this sample encode the identical CDR3. DNA of the CDR3: TGTGCCAGCAGCCCGGACAGGGGCCTATATGGCTACACCTTC. This gives the protein CASSPDRGLYGYTF. V gene TRBV27 combines with J gene TRBJ1-2; TRBD1 matches 9 bases. Trimming took 6 bases from V and 5 from J; bases not matched to a gene: 7. Looked up from germline, CDR1 is MNHEY and CDR2 is SMNVEV (reference sequence). This CDR3 has 14 amino acids.

This chain uses TRBV5-1 with TRBJ2-5; D unresolved. With 3 bases removed from V and 2 bases from J, the gap between germline ends came to 11 bases. This CDR3 has 14 residues. In germline, CDR1 is SGHRS, CDR2 YFSETQ. Written as DNA, the CDR3 is TGCGCCAGCAGCTCAGGCACCCTACAAGAGACCCAGTACTTC. Its protein is CASSSGTLQETQYF.

The V gene is TRBV6-5, the J gene TRBJ2-3; 7 bases are shared with TRBD1. The CDR3 extends over 16 amino acids. V was clipped by 0 bases and J by 2 bases; unmatched bases: 5. In germline, CDR1 is MNHEY, CDR2 SVGAGI. CDR3 residues: CASSYSEGAYTDTQYF. CDR3 bases: TGTGCCAGCAGTTACTCAGAGGGGGCGTACACAGATACGCAGTATTTT.

V usage is TRBV18 and J usage is TRBJ2-5; tentatively, D is TRBD1 (5 bases). This CDR3 spans 15 amino acids. Trimming took 5 bases from V and 2 from J, leaving 15 bases between them. CDR1 and CDR2 from the germline V gene are KGHSH and LQKENI. CDR3 sequence reads: CASSSATALQETQYF. CDR3 nucleotide sequence: TGTGCCAGCTCATCGGCGACAGCGCTTCAAGAGACCCAGTACTTC.

V gene TRBV19 combines with J gene TRBJ1-4, with 9 bases aligning to TRBD1. Germline CDR1 is LNHDA and CDR2 is SQIVND (reference sequence). The CDR3 consists of 14 residues. The ends lost 6 bases at V and 6 bases at J; junction bases unmatched: 5. The CDR3 DNA follows: TGTGCCAGTAGATCCAGACAGGGGGATGAAAAACTGTTTTTT. The encoded protein is CASRSRQGDEKLFF.

This clone was detected once. The chain has TRBV19 and TRBJ2-3, with a weak D call TRBD2 (6 bases). V was cut by 8 bases and J by 0 bases, with 12 bases left in between. The germline CDR1 and CDR2 sequences are LNHDA and SQIVND (reference sequence). There are 14 residues in the CDR3. The CDR3, as DNA: TGTGCCAGTTCGGACTATTTTAGCACAGATACGCAGTATTTT. Protein product: CASSDYFSTDTQYF.

The chain is built from TRBV14 and TRBJ2-5; the match to TRBD1 covers 9 bases. V gave up 4 bases and J gave up 4 bases; unmatched junction bases: 10. Germline CDR1 and CDR2: SGHDN and FVKESK. There are 16 residues in the CDR3. Here the CDR3 reads CASSRSRDRVGETQYF. The DNA of the CDR3 is TGTGCCAGCAGCCGATCCCGGGACAGGGTTGGAGAGACCCAGTACTTC.

Here the CDR3 reads CASSLGTGGPYGYTF. The CDR3 DNA sequence: TGCGCCAGCAGCTTGGGCACAGGGGGCCCCTATGGCTACACCTTC. This sequence joins TRBV5-1 and TRBJ1-2; 9 positions agree with TRBD1. Trimming at V came to 0 bases and at J to 4 bases, leaving 4 bases not matched to a gene. The CDR3 consists of 15 residues. The germline V gene encodes CDR1 SGHRS and CDR2 YFSETQ.

This chain links TRBV9 with TRBJ1-3; 9 nucleotides align to TRBD1. The V and J ends lost 0 bases and 2 bases, in that order; junction bases with no gene match: 6. This CDR3 spans 17 amino acids. CDR1 and CDR2 (germline): SGDLS, YYNGEE. The CDR3 loop reads CASSVVPRQGAGNTIYF. CDR3 sequence (DNA): TGTGCCAGCAGCGTAGTGCCCCGACAGGGGGCTGGAAACACCATATATTTT.

V is TRBV18 and J is TRBJ2-7, with D unresolved. V lost 0 bases and J lost 2, with 11 bases in between. The CDR3 loop spans 15 amino acids. Germline lookup yields CDR1 KGHSH and CDR2 LQKENI. As DNA, the CDR3 is TGTGCCAGCTCACCACCTGCAGGTCGCGCCTACGAGCAGTACTTC. Protein product: CASSPPAGRAYEQYF. The variable domain in full, with the rest retrieved from reference TRBV18 and TRBJ2-7, is NAGVMQNPRHLVRRRGQEARLRCSPMKGHSHVYWYRQLPEEGLKFMVYLQKENIIDESGMPKERFSAEFPKEGPSILRIQQVVRGDSAAYFCASSPPAGRAYEQYFGPGTRLTVT.

The J gene is TRBJ1-2, the V gene TRBV11-3; no definite D call. There are 15 residues in the CDR3. From germline, CDR1 is SGHNT and CDR2 YENEEA. Trimming pared 0 bases from V and 6 bases from J, leaving 14 bases between. CDR3 sequence reads: CASSLDGGSSNGYTF. DNA of the CDR3: TGTGCCAGCAGCTTAGACGGCGGCAGCTCTAATGGCTACACCTTC.

The chain recombines TRBV6-5 with TRBJ2-1, with 9 bases identical to TRBD1. This CDR3 is 13 amino acids long. V lost 0 bases and J lost 14; bases outside the gene matches: 5. CDR1 and CDR2 (germline): MNHEY, SVGAGI. CDR3 sequence reads: CASSYSRDREEFF. DNA of the CDR3: TGTGCCAGCAGTTACTCGAGGGACAGGGAGGAGTTCTTC.

The rearrangement joins TRBV19 to TRBJ2-2; TRBD1 matches at 8 bases. Germline V lookup: CDR1 LNHDA, CDR2 SQIVND (reference sequence). The trim removed 8 bases at V and 7 bases at J, leaving 12 bases unmatched. CDR3 length: 15 residues. The CDR3 protein is CASCIVQGASGELFF. Written as DNA, the CDR3 is TGTGCCAGTTGCATAGTCCAGGGGGCGAGCGGGGAGCTGTTTTTT.

The chain joins TRBV19 to TRBJ2-1; a weak D match, TRBD1 (5 bases). The V end was cut by 5 bases, the J end by 4 bases, with 12 bases between. Germline CDR1 is LNHDA and CDR2 is SQIVND (reference sequence). The CDR3 consists of 14 residues. The DNA for the CDR3 is TGTGCCAGTAGTCCCGACAGAGGTTACAATGAGCAGTTCTTC. Encoded protein: CASSPDRGYNEQFF.

The CDR3 here is CASSRQGGTEAFF. CDR3 nucleotide sequence: TGTGCCAGCAGCCGACAGGGGGGGACTGAAGCTTTCTTT. The rearrangement uses TRBV14 and TRBJ1-1; 9 nucleotides align to TRBD1. Germline V gene lookup returns CDR1 SGHDN and CDR2 FVKESK. There are 13 residues in the CDR3. With 4 bases clipped from V and 5 bases from J, the junction kept 2 bases outside the gene matches.